The clone carrying this TCR beta chain appeared once. This record belongs to a study of blood T cell repertoires in COVID-19. Overall study context: There were acute and convalescent COVID-19 samples, and they came from the United States, Italy and Spain.

Germline V gene sequence: CDR1 SNHLY, CDR2 FYNNEI. This CDR3 contains 14 residues. V dropped 3 bases and J dropped 5; count of bases not matched to a gene: 4. The cohort comprised adults aged 18 to 89 years residing in 20 to 30 US areas. In Cohort 3, a recovered donor had either two negative PCRs, clearance, or symptom resolution. Profiling relied on immunoSEQ multiplex PCR, and the TCRdb table lists in-frame clones only, not all of them. The sample consists of about 350,000 clones, approximately 89% of them appearing once. The sequenced material came from PBMCs or T cells enriched from blood (not recorded which). The V and J genes are TRBV2 and TRBJ2-7; 10 bases are shared with TRBD1. This clonotype was sampled from a woman in her twenties or thirties who had recovered from COVID-19. CDR3 in DNA: TGTGCCAGCAGTGAGGGGACAGGGGTCGACGAGCAGTACTTC. Translating gives CASSEGTGVDEQYF. Complete variable domain (other parts from reference TRBV2 and TRBJ2-7): EPEVTQTPSHQVTQMGQEVILRCVPISNHLYFYWYRQILGQKVEFLVSFYNNEISEKSEIFDDQFSVERPDGSNFTLKIRSTKLEDSAMYFCASSEGTGVDEQYFGPGTRLTVT.